This TCR beta chain was profiled in a study of tumor-infiltrating lymphocytes in primary liver carcinoma. Study-wide points: Reduced overlap was seen in tumor-adjacent and tumor-blood pairs versus tumor region pairs.

As to this clonotype: The antigen is undetermined.

The authors made TCR beta cDNA from 450 to 600 ng total RNA with a constant-region primer. ARM-PCR was slightly modified, and three nested multiplex PCR rounds with it gave rise to the TCR beta libraries. Primers for the first two PCR rounds were TRBV1-TRBV30 forward primers and a C-beta reverse primer (around 11 cycles per round). TCRdb re-derived calls from the multiplex PCR reads in MiXCR, one entry per CDR3 protein. This table has approximately 100,000 distinct CDR3 sequences, around 71% appearing once. This CDR3 has 14 amino acids. Trimming took off 4 bases at V and 0 bases at J, with 11 bases between the two ends. CDR1 is SQVTM, CDR2 ANQGSEA, per germline. The tissue used was unsorted bulk material of 20-30 mg. RNA and DNA were co-extracted from it with the AllPrep DNA/RNA mini kit.

This clonotype was obtained from a woman between 55 and 75 years old with primary liver carcinoma and hepatitis B virus infection. This chain connects TRBV29-1 to TRBJ2-3; D is unresolved. Sequencing was performed on liver tumor tissue from sampling region 2. Subset described: tumor region T2, inferior pole. CDR3 nucleotides: TGCAGCGTTGTTTCTCCGATTAGCACAGATACGCAGTATTTT. Translated: CSVVSPISTDTQYF.